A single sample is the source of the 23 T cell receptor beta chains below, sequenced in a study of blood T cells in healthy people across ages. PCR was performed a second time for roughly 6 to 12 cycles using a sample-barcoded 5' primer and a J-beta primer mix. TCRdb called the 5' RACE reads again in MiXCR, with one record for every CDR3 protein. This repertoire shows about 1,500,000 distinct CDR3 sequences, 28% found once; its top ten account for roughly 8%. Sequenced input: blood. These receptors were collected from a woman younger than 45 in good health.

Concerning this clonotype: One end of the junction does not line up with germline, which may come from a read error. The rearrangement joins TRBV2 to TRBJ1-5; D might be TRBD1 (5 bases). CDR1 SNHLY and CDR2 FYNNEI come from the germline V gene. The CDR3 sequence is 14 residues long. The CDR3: CAGSDGAVGWPQHF. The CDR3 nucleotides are TGTGCCGGCAGTGACGGGGCGGTAGGGTGGCCCCAGCATTTT.

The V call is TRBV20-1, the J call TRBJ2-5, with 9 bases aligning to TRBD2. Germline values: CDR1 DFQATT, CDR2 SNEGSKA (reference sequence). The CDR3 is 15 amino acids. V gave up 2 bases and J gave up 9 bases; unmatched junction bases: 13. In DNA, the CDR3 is TGCAGTGCTAGACCCGGGACTAGCCAAAGAAGGGCCCAGTACTTC. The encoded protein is CSARPGTSQRRAQYF.

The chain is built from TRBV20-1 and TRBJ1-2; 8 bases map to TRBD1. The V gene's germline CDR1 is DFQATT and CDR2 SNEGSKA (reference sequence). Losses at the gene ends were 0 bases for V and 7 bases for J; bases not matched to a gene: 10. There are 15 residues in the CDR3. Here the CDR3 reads CSARDGWTGMGGYTF. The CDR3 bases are TGCAGTGCTAGAGATGGATGGACAGGGATGGGTGGCTACACCTTC.

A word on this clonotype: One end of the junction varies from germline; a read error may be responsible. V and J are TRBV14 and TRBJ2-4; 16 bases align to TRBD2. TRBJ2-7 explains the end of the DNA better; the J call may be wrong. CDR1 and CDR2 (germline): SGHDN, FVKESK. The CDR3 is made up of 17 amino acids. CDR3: CAGSQGLAGGPPYEQYF. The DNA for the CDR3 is TGTGCCGGCAGCCAGGGACTAGCGGGAGGGCCTCCCTACGAGCAGTACTTC.

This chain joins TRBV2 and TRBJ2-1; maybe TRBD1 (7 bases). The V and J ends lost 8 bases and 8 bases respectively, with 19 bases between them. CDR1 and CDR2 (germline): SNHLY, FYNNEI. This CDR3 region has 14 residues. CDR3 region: CASGRGTYGDEQFF. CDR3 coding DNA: TGTGCCAGCGGCAGGGGGACTTACGGCGATGAGCAGTTCTTC.

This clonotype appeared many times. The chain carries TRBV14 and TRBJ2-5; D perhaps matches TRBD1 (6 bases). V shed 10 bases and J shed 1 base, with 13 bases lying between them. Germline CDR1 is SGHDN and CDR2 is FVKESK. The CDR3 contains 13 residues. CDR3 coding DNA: TGTGCCACCGCAAGGACAGCCCAAGAGACCCAGTACTTC. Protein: CATARTAQETQYF.

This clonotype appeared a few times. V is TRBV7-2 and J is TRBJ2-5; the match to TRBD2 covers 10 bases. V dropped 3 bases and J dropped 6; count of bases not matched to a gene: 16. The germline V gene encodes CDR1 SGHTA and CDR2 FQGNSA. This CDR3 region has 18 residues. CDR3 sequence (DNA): TGTGCCAGCAGCTTTACCGGGACTAGCGCCTCTGTGGGGAAGACCCAGTACTTC. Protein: CASSFTGTSASVGKTQYF.

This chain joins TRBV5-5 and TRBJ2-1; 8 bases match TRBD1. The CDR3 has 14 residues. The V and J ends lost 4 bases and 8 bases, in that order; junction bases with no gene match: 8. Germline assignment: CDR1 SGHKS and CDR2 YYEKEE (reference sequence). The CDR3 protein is CASSPTTGVDEQFF. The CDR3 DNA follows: TGTGCCAGCAGCCCCACGACAGGGGTGGATGAGCAGTTCTTC.

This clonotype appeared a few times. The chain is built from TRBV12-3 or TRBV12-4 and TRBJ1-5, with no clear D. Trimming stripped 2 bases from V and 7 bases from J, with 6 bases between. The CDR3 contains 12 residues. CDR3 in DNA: TGTGCCAGCAGTTTACGTCAGCAGCCCCAGCATTTT. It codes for CASSLRQQPQHF.

CDR3 loop: CASSMDRANTEAFF. CDR3 in DNA: TGCGCCAGCAGCATGGACCGAGCGAACACTGAAGCTTTCTTT. This chain links TRBV5-1 with TRBJ1-1, with no clear D. The CDR3 runs to 14 residues. Germline V gene sequence: CDR1 SGHRS, CDR2 YFSETQ. V was shortened by 4 bases and J by 1 base, with 11 bases between the two germline ends. Based on the CDR3 plus reference TRBV5-1 and TRBJ1-1, the full variable domain is KAGVTQTPRYLIKTRGQQVTLSCSPISGHRSVSWYQQTPGQGLQFLFEYFSETQRNKGNFPGRFSGRQFSNSRSEMNVSTLELGDSALYLCASSMDRANTEAFFGQGTRLTVV.

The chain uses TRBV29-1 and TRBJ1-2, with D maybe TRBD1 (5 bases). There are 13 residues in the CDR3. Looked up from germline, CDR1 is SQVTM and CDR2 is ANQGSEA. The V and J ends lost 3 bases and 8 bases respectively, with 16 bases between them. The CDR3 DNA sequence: TGCAGCGTTGAGCAATCGGCAGGGCAAGGCTACACCTTC. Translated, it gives CSVEQSAGQGYTF.

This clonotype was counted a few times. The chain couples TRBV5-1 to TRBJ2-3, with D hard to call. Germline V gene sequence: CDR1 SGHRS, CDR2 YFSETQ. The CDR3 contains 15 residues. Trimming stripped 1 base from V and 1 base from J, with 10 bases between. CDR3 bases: TGCGCCAGCAGCTTGTATGGGTCTGGCACAGATACGCAGTATTTT. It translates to CASSLYGSGTDTQYF.

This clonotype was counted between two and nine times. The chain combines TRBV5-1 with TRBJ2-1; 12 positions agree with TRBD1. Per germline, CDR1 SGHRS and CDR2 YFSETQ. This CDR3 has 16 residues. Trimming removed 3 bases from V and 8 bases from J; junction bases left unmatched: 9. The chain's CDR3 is CASSSSPGQGAHEQFF. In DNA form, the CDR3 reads TGCGCCAGCAGCTCGTCTCCGGGACAGGGGGCCCATGAGCAGTTCTTC.

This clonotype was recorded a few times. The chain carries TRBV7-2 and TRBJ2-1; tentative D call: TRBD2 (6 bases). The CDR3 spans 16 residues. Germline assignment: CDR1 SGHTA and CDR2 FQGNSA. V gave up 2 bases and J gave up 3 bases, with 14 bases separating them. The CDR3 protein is CASSLNSGGNYNEQFF. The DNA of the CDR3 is TGTGCCAGCAGCTTAAATTCGGGCGGGAACTACAATGAGCAGTTCTTC. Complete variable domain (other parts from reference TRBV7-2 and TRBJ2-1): GAGVSQSPSNKVTEKGKDVELRCDPISGHTALYWYRQSLGQGLEFLIYFQGNSAPDKSGLPSDRFSAERTGGSVSTLTIQRTQQEDSAVYLCASSLNSGGNYNEQFFGPGTRLTVL.

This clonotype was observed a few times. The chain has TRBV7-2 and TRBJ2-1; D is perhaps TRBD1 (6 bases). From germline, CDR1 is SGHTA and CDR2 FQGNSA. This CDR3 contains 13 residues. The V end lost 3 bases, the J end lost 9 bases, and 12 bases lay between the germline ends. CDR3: CASSLVQGTEQFF. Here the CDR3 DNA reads TGTGCCAGCAGCTTGGTGCAGGGGACTGAGCAGTTCTTC.

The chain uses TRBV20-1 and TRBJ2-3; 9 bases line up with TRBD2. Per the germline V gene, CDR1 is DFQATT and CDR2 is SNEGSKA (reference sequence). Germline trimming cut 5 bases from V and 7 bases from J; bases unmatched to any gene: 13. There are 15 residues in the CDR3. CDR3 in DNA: TGCAGTGCTGGTGATTGGCGGGAGGGGACAAATACGCAGTATTTT. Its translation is CSAGDWREGTNTQYF.

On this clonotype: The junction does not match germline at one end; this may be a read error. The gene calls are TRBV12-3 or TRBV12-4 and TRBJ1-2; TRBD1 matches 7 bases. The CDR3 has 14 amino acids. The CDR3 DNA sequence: TGTGCCAGCAGTTTTGGGACAGCTAACTATGGCCACACCTTC. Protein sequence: CASSFGTANYGHTF.

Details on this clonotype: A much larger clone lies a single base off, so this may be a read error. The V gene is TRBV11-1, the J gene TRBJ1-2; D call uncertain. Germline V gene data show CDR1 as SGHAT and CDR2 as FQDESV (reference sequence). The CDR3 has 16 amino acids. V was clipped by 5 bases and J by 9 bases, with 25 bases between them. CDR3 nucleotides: TGTGCCAGCAGCCACAGCGACAACAAGAGAGTTGCCAGCTACACCTTC. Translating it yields CASSHSDNKRVASYTF.

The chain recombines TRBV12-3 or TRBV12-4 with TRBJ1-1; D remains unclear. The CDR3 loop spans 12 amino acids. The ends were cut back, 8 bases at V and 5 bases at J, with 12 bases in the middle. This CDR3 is CASSGIGTEAFF. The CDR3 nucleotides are TGTGCCAGCTCCGGGATCGGGACTGAAGCTTTCTTT.

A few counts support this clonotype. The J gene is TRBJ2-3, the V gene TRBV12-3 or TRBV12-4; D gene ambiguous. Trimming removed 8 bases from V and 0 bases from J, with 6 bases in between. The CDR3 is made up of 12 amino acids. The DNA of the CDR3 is TGTGCCAGCCACCGGAGCACAGATACGCAGTATTTT. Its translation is CASHRSTDTQYF.

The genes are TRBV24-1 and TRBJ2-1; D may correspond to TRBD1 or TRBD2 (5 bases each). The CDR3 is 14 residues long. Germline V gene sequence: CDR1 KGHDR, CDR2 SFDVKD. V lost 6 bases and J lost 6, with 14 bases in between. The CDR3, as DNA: TGTGCCACCAGTTCCGGGGCGCTAAGCAATGAGCAGTTCTTC. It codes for CATSSGALSNEQFF.

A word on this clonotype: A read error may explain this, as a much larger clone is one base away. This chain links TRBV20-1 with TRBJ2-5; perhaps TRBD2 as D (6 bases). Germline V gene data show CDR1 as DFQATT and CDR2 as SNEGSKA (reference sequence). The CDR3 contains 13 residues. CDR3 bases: TGCAGTGCCCGGGGGACGGTCCAAGCGACCCAGTACTTC. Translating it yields CSARGTVQATQYF.

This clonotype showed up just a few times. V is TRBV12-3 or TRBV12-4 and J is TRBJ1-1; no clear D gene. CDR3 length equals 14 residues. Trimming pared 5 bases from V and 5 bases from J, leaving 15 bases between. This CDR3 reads CASSHRRWSTEAFF. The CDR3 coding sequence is TGTGCCAGCAGTCACCGACGGTGGTCGACTGAAGCTTTCTTT.